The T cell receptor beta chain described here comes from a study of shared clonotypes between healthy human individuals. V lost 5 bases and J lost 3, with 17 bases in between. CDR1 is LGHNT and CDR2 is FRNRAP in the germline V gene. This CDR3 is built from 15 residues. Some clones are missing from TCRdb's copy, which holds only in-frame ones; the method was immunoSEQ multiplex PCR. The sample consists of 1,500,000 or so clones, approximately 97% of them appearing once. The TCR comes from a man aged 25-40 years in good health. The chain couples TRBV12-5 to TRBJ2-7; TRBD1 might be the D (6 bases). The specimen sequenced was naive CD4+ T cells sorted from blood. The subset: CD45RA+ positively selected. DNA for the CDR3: TGTGCTAGTGGTCCGGGACACCGATCGTGCTACGAGCAGTACTTC. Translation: CASGPGHRSCYEQYF.